A single sample is the source of the 23 T cell receptor beta chains below, sequenced in a study of blood T cell repertoires in COVID-19. Profiling relied on immunoSEQ multiplex PCR, and the TCRdb table lists in-frame clones only, not all of them. The table lists over 120,000 clones, 80% to 90% of them singletons, with approximately 10% in the top ten. The source material was PBMCs or T cells enriched from blood (not recorded which). These TCRs come from a man in his fifties or sixties who had recovered from COVID-19.

J is TRBJ2-1 and V is TRBV5-1; D uncertain. V lost 4 bases, J lost 0 bases, and 11 bases lay in between. Germline assignment: CDR1 SGHRS and CDR2 YFSETQ. This CDR3 contains 15 residues. The CDR3 loop reads CASSVVGSSYNEQFF. The CDR3 DNA reads TGCGCCAGCAGCGTGGTGGGCAGCTCCTACAATGAGCAGTTCTTC.

The chain uses TRBV10-3 and TRBJ2-5, with 8 bases identical to TRBD1. The CDR3 consists of 13 residues. The germline gives CDR1 ENHRY, CDR2 SYGVKD. V was pared by 10 bases and J by 5 bases, with 9 bases of the junction left unmatched. The CDR3 DNA is TGTGCCAGCGCCATCGGACAGGGTGAGACCCAGTACTTC. Amino acids: CASAIGQGETQYF.

The V and J genes are TRBV19 and TRBJ2-7; TRBD1 agrees at 8 bases. Germline V lookup: CDR1 LNHDA, CDR2 SQIVND (reference sequence). This CDR3 is built from 14 residues. V lost 8 bases and J lost 3; bases outside the gene matches: 9. For the CDR3, the DNA is TGTGCCAGTGCCCCCGGGACAGGCATCTACGAGCAGTACTTC. Translation: CASAPGTGIYEQYF.

The J gene is TRBJ1-4, the V gene TRBV4-1, with D maybe TRBD1 (5 bases). There are 16 residues in the CDR3. V was clipped by 1 base and J by 8 bases, with 17 bases between them. From germline, CDR1 is MGHRA and CDR2 YSYEKL. CDR3 DNA: TGCGCCAGCAGCCAAGTGGGAGCAGGGAGGGACGAAAAACTGTTTTTT. Protein: CASSQVGAGRDEKLFF.

CDR3: CASSYYGQQYGYTF. The DNA of the CDR3 is TGTGCCAGCAGTTATTATGGACAGCAATATGGCTACACCTTC. This chain connects TRBV6-5 to TRBJ1-2, with D tentatively TRBD1 (6 bases). The CDR3 has 14 residues. Germline loops: CDR1 MNHEY, CDR2 SVGAGI. Trimming shortened V by 3 bases and J by 5 bases, and 13 bases separated the two germline ends.

This clone was detected once. The chain carries TRBV18 and TRBJ2-7; D may be TRBD2 (6 bases). Germline V gene sequence: CDR1 KGHSH, CDR2 LQKENI. V lost 3 bases and J lost 7, with 10 bases in between. The CDR3 has 12 residues. The CDR3 DNA follows: TGTGCCAGCTCACCTGGACGGGAGGAGCAGTACTTC. Translated, it gives CASSPGREEQYF.

The sample holds one count of this clone. The V gene is TRBV5-1, the J gene TRBJ1-3; D might be TRBD1 (6 bases). CDR1 is SGHRS, CDR2 YFSETQ, per germline. The length of the CDR3 is 14 residues. Between the trimmed V and J ends, which lost 2 bases and 2 bases, there was a span of 8 bases. In DNA, the CDR3 is TGCGCCAGCAGCTTACAGGGTCCTGGAAACACCATATATTTT. It is translated as CASSLQGPGNTIYF.

The chain has TRBV30 and TRBJ2-7; D perhaps matches TRBD1 (5 bases). Germline V gene sequence: CDR1 GTSNPN, CDR2 SVGIG (reference sequence). Trimming took 3 bases from V and 0 from J, leaving 15 bases between them. The CDR3 runs to 15 residues. The CDR3 loop is CAWSTGFTSSYEQYF. In DNA, the CDR3 is TGTGCCTGGAGCACAGGTTTTACGAGCTCCTACGAGCAGTACTTC.

This rearrangement joins TRBV3-1 (or the pseudogene TRBV3-2) to TRBJ1-1; D is unresolved. V gave up 0 bases and J gave up 11 bases, with 13 bases separating them. Germline V gives CDR1 LGHDT, CDR2 YNNKEL (reference sequence). The CDR3 contains 13 residues. The CDR3 spells CASSQDTARRAFF. CDR3 DNA: TGTGCCAGCAGCCAAGACACCGCCCGCAGGGCTTTCTTT.

The rearrangement uses TRBV2 and TRBJ2-2; TRBD1 aligns across 9 bases. Looked up from germline, CDR1 is SNHLY and CDR2 is FYNNEI. CDR3 length: 15 residues. V lost 5 bases and J lost 0; bases outside the gene matches: 1. CDR3 in amino acids: CASSRQGANTGELFF. In DNA form, the CDR3 reads TGTGCCAGCAGTCGACAGGGGGCGAACACCGGGGAGCTGTTTTTT.

The gene calls are TRBV28 and TRBJ2-1, with D perhaps TRBD2 (6 bases). The germline CDR1 and CDR2 sequences are MDHEN and SYDVKM. CDR3 length: 13 residues. Between the trimmed V and J ends, which lost 2 bases and 8 bases, there was a span of 10 bases. The CDR3 region is CASSLTGVDEQFF. CDR3 DNA sequence: TGTGCCAGCAGTTTAACGGGGGTGGATGAGCAGTTCTTC.

This clone was found once. The genes are TRBV7-3 and TRBJ2-5; TRBD2 might be the D (6 bases). Trimming stripped 1 base from V and 5 bases from J, with 8 bases between. This CDR3 is built from 13 residues. CDR1 is SGHTA and CDR2 is FQGTGA in the germline V gene. The CDR3 here is CASSLSRGETQYF. The CDR3 DNA reads as TGTGCCAGCAGCTTAAGTCGGGGGGAGACCCAGTACTTC.

V usage is TRBV7-9 and J usage is TRBJ2-6; TRBD1 might be the D (5 bases). Per the germline V gene, CDR1 is SEHNR and CDR2 is FQNEAQ (reference sequence). V lost 8 bases to trimming and J lost 1 base, with 15 bases between them. The CDR3 spans 16 residues. The CDR3 reads CASPRGARSGANVLTF. The CDR3 region has the DNA TGTGCCAGCCCTCGTGGGGCAAGGTCTGGGGCCAACGTCCTGACTTTC.

This chain joins TRBV27 and TRBJ1-6; D perhaps matches TRBD1 (5 bases). Germline V gene sequence: CDR1 MNHEY, CDR2 SMNVEV (reference sequence). This CDR3 is built from 14 residues. V lost 2 bases and J 4 bases, leaving 6 bases between the germline ends. The DNA for the CDR3 is TGTGCCAGCAGTTTACAGGGTTATAATTCACCCCTCCACTTT. Translation gives CASSLQGYNSPLHF.

This chain uses TRBV6-1 with TRBJ2-5, with 7 bases matching TRBD1. Germline V gene sequence: CDR1 MNHNS, CDR2 SASEGT. V lost 2 bases, J lost 5 bases, and 8 bases stayed unmatched. The CDR3 extends over 15 amino acids. In nucleotides, the CDR3 is TGTGCCAGCAGTGAAAGTAGGGGGCGTACTGAGACCCAGTACTTC. Its translation: CASSESRGRTETQYF.

The J gene is TRBJ1-5, the V gene TRBV2; D not certain. V was clipped by 4 bases and J by 3 bases, with 10 bases between them. This CDR3 has 14 residues. The germline CDR1 and CDR2 sequences are SNHLY and FYNNEI. The CDR3 here is CASSGWPNNQPQHF. CDR3 nucleotides: TGTGCCAGCAGTGGGTGGCCCAACAATCAGCCCCAGCATTTT. Based on the CDR3 plus reference TRBV2 and TRBJ1-5, the full variable domain is EPEVTQTPSHQVTQMGQEVILRCVPISNHLYFYWYRQILGQKVEFLVSFYNNEISEKSEIFDDQFSVERPDGSNFTLKIRSTKLEDSAMYFCASSGWPNNQPQHFGDGTRLSIL.

V and J are TRBV5-1 and TRBJ2-7, with D tentatively TRBD1 (6 bases). V lost 0 bases, J lost 0 bases, and 13 bases lay in between. Per germline, CDR1 SGHRS and CDR2 YFSETQ. The CDR3 runs to 16 residues. CDR3 DNA sequence: TGCGCCAGCAGCTTGGTGGACAGCTCTCTCTCCTACGAGCAGTACTTC. Its protein product is CASSLVDSSLSYEQYF. Combining the CDR3 with reference TRBV5-1 and TRBJ2-7 gives the whole variable domain KAGVTQTPRYLIKTRGQQVTLSCSPISGHRSVSWYQQTPGQGLQFLFEYFSETQRNKGNFPGRFSGRQFSNSRSEMNVSTLELGDSALYLCASSLVDSSLSYEQYFGPGTRLTVT.

V and J are TRBV29-1 and TRBJ1-2; maybe TRBD1 (6 bases). Germline V gives CDR1 SQVTM, CDR2 ANQGSEA. V gave up 7 bases and J gave up 3 bases, with 18 bases separating them. The CDR3 runs to 14 residues. CDR3 residues: CSARGDTRDYGYTF. DNA for the CDR3: TGCAGCGCCCGGGGGGACACCAGGGACTATGGCTACACCTTC.

This sequence joins TRBV5-4 and TRBJ2-5; tentatively, D is TRBD1 (5 bases). This CDR3 is 15 amino acids long. CDR1 is SGHNT and CDR2 is YYREEE in the germline V gene (reference sequence). The V and J ends lost 2 bases and 5 bases respectively, with 16 bases between them. The CDR3 loop reads CASSFSQGMVETQYF. The CDR3 DNA follows: TGTGCCAGCAGCTTCTCCCAGGGCATGGTGGAGACCCAGTACTTC.

The chain is built from TRBV7-9 and TRBJ2-1; TRBD1 might be the D (6 bases). V dropped 1 base and J dropped 10 bases, with 11 bases sitting between them. This CDR3 is 13 amino acids long. Germline V gives CDR1 SEHNR, CDR2 FQNEAQ (reference sequence). CDR3 sequence reads: CASSLGTVLEQFF. Here the CDR3 DNA reads TGTGCCAGCAGCTTAGGGACAGTACTGGAGCAGTTCTTC.

The rearrangement uses TRBV6-6 and TRBJ1-1; D remains ambiguous. The germline CDR1 and CDR2 sequences are MNHNY and SVGAGI (reference sequence). V shed 2 bases and J shed 10 bases, with 8 bases lying between them. This CDR3 has 11 residues. The CDR3 is CASSYGGGAFF. The CDR3 coding sequence is TGTGCCAGCAGTTACGGCGGTGGAGCTTTCTTT.

The chain carries TRBV25-1 and TRBJ1-1; 10 nucleotides line up with TRBD1. V trimming: 7 bases; J trimming: 4 bases; junction bases outside the gene matches: 6. Germline assignment: CDR1 MGHDK and CDR2 SYGVNS. This CDR3 is 14 amino acids long. The CDR3 sequence: CASNPGQGPTEAFF. The CDR3 DNA is TGTGCCAGCAATCCGGGACAGGGGCCCACTGAAGCTTTCTTT.

The V call is TRBV3-1 (or the pseudogene TRBV3-2), the J call TRBJ2-4; TRBD2 matches 12 bases. Per germline, CDR1 LGHDT and CDR2 YNNKEL (reference sequence). The V gene end was trimmed by 6 bases and the J gene end by 8 bases; junction bases not matched to a gene: 2. The CDR3 runs 13 residues. The CDR3 coding sequence is TGTGCCAGCAGACGGACTAGCGGGGACATTCAGTACTTC. Its translation is CASRRTSGDIQYF.